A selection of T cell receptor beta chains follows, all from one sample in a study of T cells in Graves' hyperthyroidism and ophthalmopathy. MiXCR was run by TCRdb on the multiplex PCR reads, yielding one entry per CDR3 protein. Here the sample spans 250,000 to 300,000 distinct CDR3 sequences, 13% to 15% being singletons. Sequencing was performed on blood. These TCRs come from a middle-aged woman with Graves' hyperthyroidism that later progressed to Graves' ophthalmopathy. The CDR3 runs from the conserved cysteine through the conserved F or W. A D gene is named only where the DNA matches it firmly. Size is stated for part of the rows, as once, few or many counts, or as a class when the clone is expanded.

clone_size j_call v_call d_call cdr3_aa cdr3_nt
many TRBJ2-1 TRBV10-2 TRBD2 CASSDLAGNNEQFF TGCGCCAGCAGTGACCTAGCGGGAAACAATGAGCAGTTCTTC
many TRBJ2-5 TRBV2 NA CASMSGRVTQYF TGTGCCAGCATGAGCGGAAGAGTGACCCAGTACTTC
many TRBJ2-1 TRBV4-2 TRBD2 CASSLLAGGSSYNEQFF TGTGCCAGCTCACTCCTAGCGGGAGGGAGCTCCTACAATGAGCAGTTCTTC
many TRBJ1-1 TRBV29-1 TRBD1 CSVEKGDSLVAFF TGCAGCGTTGAAAAGGGGGACAGCCTGGTGGCTTTCTTT
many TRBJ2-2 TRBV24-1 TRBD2 CATRAGLATGELFF TGTGCCACCAGAGCGGGACTAGCAACCGGGGAGCTGTTTTTT
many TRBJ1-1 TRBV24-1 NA CATSDDFATEAFF TGTGCCACCAGTGATGACTTTGCCACTGAAGCTTTCTTT
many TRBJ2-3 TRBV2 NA CASLRNGDSTDTQYF TGTGCCAGCCTTAGAAACGGGGATAGCACAGATACGCAGTATTTT
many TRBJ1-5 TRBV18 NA CASSTGSRGGEPQHF TGTGCCAGCTCAACAGGGTCCCGAGGCGGGGAGCCCCAGCATTTT
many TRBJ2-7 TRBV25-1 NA CASSEAGAYSYEQYF TGTGCCAGCAGTGAAGCAGGGGCCTATAGTTACGAGCAGTACTTC
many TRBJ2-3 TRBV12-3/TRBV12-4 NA CASSRRGGTDTQYF TGTGCCAGCAGTCGGCGGGGTGGCACAGATACGCAGTATTTT
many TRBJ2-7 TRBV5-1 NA CASSLEVDEQYF TGCGCCAGCAGCTTGGAGGTTGACGAGCAGTACTTC
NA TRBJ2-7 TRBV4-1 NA CASSRFRAPHYEQYF TGCGCCAGCAGCCGGTTCAGGGCCCCTCATTACGAGCAGTACTTC
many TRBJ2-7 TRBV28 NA CASSWVDLGPSYEQYF TGTGCCAGCAGTTGGGTCGACCTGGGACCCTCTTACGAGCAGTACTTC
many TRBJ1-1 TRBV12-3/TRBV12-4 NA CASSFGVGRASAAFF TGTGCCAGCAGTTTTGGCGTTGGTCGGGCAAGCGCGGCTTTCTTT
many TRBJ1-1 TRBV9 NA CASSPIRRGGTPVAEAFF TGTGCCAGCAGTCCGATCAGAAGAGGGGGTACTCCGGTGGCTGAAGCTTTCTTT
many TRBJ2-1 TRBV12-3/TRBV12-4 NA CASSFPNEQFF TGTGCCAGCAGTTTCCCGAATGAGCAGTTCTTC
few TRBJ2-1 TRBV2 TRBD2 CASARGSGGGNEQFF TGTGCCTCAGCAAGGGGTAGCGGGGGGGGGAATGAGCAGTTCTTC
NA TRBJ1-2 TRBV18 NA CASSPGLVENYGYTF TGTGCCAGCTCACCAGGGTTGGTCGAGAACTATGGCTACACCTTC
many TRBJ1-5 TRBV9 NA CASSEGGSNQPQHF TGTGCCAGCAGCGAGGGTGGGAGCAATCAGCCCCAGCATTTT
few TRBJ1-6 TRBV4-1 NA CASSQLFLGRAYNSPLHF TGCGCCAGCAGCCAATTATTTCTGGGGAGAGCCTATAATTCACCCCTCCACTTT
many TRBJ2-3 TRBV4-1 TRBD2 CASSPHQLAGRADTQYF TGCGCCAGCAGCCCACACCAACTAGCGGGAAGGGCAGATACGCAGTATTTT
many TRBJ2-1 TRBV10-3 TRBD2 CAGPTSGGYNEQFF TGTGCCGGACCGACTAGCGGGGGATACAATGAGCAGTTCTTC
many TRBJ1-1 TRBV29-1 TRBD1 CSVEGTGRNTEAFF TGCAGCGTTGAAGGGACAGGGAGGAACACTGAAGCTTTCTTT
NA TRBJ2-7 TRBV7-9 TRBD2 CASSHPSGLAGGINYEQYF TGTGCCAGCAGCCACCCTAGTGGACTAGCGGGTGGGATAAACTACGAGCAGTACTTC
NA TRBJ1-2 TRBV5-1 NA CASSLEGYSSNYGYTF TGCGCCAGCAGCCTGGAGGGATACAGCAGTAACTATGGCTACACCTTC
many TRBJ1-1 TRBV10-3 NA CAISQVGTEAFF TGTGCCATCAGTCAGGTAGGCACTGAAGCTTTCTTT
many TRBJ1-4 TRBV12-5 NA CASLTPGGSATNEKLFF TGTGCTAGTCTCACACCCGGGGGCAGTGCAACTAATGAAAAACTGTTTTTT
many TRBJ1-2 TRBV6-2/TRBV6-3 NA CASSPGRSYGYTF TGTGCCAGCAGCCCGGGACGGTCTTATGGCTACACCTTC
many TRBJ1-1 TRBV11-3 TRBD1 CASSQGWDRVKGTEAFF TGTGCCAGCAGCCAAGGGTGGGACAGGGTGAAGGGGACTGAAGCTTTCTTT
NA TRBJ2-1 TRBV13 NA CASSHMGLDYNEQFF TGTGCCAGCAGCCACATGGGACTCGACTACAATGAGCAGTTCTTC
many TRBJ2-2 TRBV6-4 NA CARTGTSNTGELFF TGTGCCAGGACCGGGACGTCGAACACCGGGGAGCTGTTTTTT
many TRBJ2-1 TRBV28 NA CASVGRDPTLTNNEQFF TGTGCCAGTGTGGGGCGGGACCCTACCTTAACAAACAATGAGCAGTTCTTC
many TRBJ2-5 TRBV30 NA CAWRGQVNQETQYF TGTGCCTGGAGGGGACAAGTCAACCAAGAGACCCAGTACTTC
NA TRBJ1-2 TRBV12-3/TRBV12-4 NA CASSFGGRSNYGYTF TGTGCCAGCAGTTTCGGGGGGCGATCCAACTATGGCTACACCTTC
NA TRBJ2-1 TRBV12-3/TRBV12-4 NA CASSRGLHYNEQFF TGTGCCAGCAGTAGGGGACTTCACTACAATGAGCAGTTCTTC
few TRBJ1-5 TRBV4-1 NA CASSRTVIQPQHF TGCGCCAGCAGCCGGACAGTTATTCAGCCCCAGCATTTT
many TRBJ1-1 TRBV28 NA CASSLTGHNTEAFF TGTGCCAGCAGTTTAACAGGTCATAACACTGAAGCTTTCTTT
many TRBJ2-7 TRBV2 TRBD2 CASRNREGQYEQYF TGTGCCAGCAGGAACCGGGAGGGCCAGTACGAGCAGTACTTC
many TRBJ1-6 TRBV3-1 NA CASSQDLWRHHNSPLHF TGTGCCAGCAGCCAAGATCTCTGGCGGCACCATAATTCACCCCTCCACTTT
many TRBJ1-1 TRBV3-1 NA CASSQNRNTEAFF TGTGCCAGCAGCCAAAATAGAAACACTGAAGCTTTCTTT
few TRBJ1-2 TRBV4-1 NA CASSPGRVLNYGYTF TGCGCCAGCAGCCCCGGCCGGGTCCTTAACTATGGCTACACCTTC